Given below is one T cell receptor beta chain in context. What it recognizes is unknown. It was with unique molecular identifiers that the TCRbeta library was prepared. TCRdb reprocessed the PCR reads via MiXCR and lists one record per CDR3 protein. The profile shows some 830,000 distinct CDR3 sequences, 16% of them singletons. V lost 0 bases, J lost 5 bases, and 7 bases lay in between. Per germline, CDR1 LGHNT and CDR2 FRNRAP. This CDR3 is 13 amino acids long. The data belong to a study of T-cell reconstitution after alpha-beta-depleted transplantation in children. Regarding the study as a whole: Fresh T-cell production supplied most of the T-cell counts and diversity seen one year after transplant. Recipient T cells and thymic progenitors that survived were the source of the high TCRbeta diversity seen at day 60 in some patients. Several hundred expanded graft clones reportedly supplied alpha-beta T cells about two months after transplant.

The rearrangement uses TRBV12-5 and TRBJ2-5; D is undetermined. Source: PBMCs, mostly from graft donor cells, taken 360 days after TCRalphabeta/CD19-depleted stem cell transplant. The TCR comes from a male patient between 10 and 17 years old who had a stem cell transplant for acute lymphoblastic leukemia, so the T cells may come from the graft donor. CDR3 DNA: TGTGCTAGTGGTTTGGTTTATAAGGAGACCCAGTACTTC. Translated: CASGLVYKETQYF.